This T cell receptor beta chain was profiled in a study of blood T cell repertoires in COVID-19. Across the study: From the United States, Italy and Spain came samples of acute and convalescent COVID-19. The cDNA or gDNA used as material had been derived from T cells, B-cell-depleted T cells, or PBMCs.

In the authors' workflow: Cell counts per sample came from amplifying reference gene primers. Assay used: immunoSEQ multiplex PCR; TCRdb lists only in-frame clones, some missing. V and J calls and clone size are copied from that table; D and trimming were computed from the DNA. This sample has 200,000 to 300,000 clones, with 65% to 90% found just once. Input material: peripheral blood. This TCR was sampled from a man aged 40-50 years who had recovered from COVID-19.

CDR3 nucleotide sequence: TGCGCCAGCAGCGCCAGGGGTGCTAACTATGGCTACACCTTC. As protein: CASSARGANYGYTF. This chain joins TRBV5-1 and TRBJ1-2; TRBD1 might be the D (6 bases). The CDR3 is 14 amino acids. Trimming removed 4 bases at V and 0 bases at J, with 10 bases between. From germline, CDR1 is SGHRS and CDR2 YFSETQ.